This passage covers 19 T cell receptor beta chains from one sample sequenced in a study of cytomegalovirus exposure and HLA in healthy donors. 60 Vbeta and 13 Jbeta primers were used in PCR. Here immunoSEQ multiplex PCR was the method, and the copy in TCRdb shows in-frame clones only, minus some. This sample carries about 89,000 clones, 63% of them seen once, and the ten largest clones take under 8%. Sequenced input: PBMCs. The receptors originated from a woman younger than 45 in good health and CMV-seronegative.

The DNA for the CDR3 is TGTGCCAGCAGCTCGACAGTTTCTGAAGCTTTCTTT. It is translated as CASSSTVSEAFF. The chain employs TRBV7-9 and TRBJ1-1, with a weak D call TRBD1 (5 bases). Germline V gene lookup returns CDR1 SEHNR and CDR2 FQNEAQ (reference sequence). The CDR3 runs 12 residues. V was shortened by 4 bases and J by 6 bases, with 9 bases between the two germline ends.

Concerning this clone: Other nucleotide sequences from this sample produce the same CDR3. The chain employs TRBV6-5 and TRBJ2-5, with 8 bases aligning to TRBD2. Germline trimming cut 4 bases from V and 4 bases from J; bases unmatched to any gene: 5. This CDR3 comprises 14 residues. Germline-derived CDR1 and CDR2 are MNHEY and SVGAGI. CDR3 nucleotides: TGTGCCAGCAGTTCTCGGGAGGGGGGAGAGACCCAGTACTTC. Residues: CASSSREGGETQYF.

This chain joins TRBV11-1 and TRBJ2-2, with D tentatively TRBD1 (8 bases). Trimming shortened V by 6 bases and J by 3 bases, and 23 bases separated the two germline ends. The CDR3 consists of 18 residues. In germline, CDR1 is SGHAT, CDR2 FQDESV (reference sequence). CDR3 coding DNA: TGTGCCAGCAGACAGGGGGGGAGATTGGGGGCGCACACCGGGGAGCTGTTTTTT. This sequence encodes CASRQGGRLGAHTGELFF.

The chain employs TRBV11-2 and TRBJ2-1; perhaps TRBD1 as D (6 bases). CDR3 length: 18 amino acids. Germline values: CDR1 SGHAT, CDR2 FQNNGV. V was clipped by 1 base and J by 4 bases, with 20 bases between them. CDR3 coding DNA: TGTGCCAGCAGCTTAGTCCTACAGGGCGTAAGTCGGTACAATGAGCAGTTCTTC. It translates to CASSLVLQGVSRYNEQFF.

The chain joins TRBV18 to TRBJ2-6; D is unresolved. The V end was cut by 4 bases, the J end by 4 bases, with 11 bases between. CDR1 is KGHSH, CDR2 LQKENI, per germline. The CDR3 has 15 amino acids. The CDR3 DNA reads TGTGCCAGCTCACTAGCTCGTTCAGGGGCCAACGTCCTGACTTTC. Encoded protein: CASSLARSGANVLTF.

J is TRBJ2-7 and V is TRBV7-2; 9 bases line up with TRBD1. The CDR3 runs 16 residues. J was trimmed by 5 bases and V by 1 base; bases with no gene match: 9. The germline gives CDR1 SGHTA, CDR2 FQGNSA. In DNA form, the CDR3 reads TGTGCCAGCAGCTTAGTCTTACGGGACAGGGAAAACGAGCAGTACTTC. Translating gives CASSLVLRDRENEQYF.

As for this clone: Distinct nucleotide sequences in the sample also encode this CDR3. This chain joins TRBV6-4 and TRBJ2-2; D might be TRBD1 (5 bases). Germline CDR1 MRHNA, CDR2 SNTAGT. V lost 8 bases and J 2 bases, leaving 6 bases between the germline ends. The CDR3 contains 12 residues. The CDR3 spells CASGANTGELFF. The CDR3 bases are TGTGCCAGCGGGGCCAACACCGGGGAGCTGTTTTTT.

The chain employs TRBV1 and TRBJ1-2. TRBV1 is a pseudogene segment. The CDR3 covers 14 residues. CDR3 nucleotides: TGCACCAGCAGCTATCCCGGACTGGCCTATGGCTACACCTTC. This encodes CTSSYPGLAYGYTF.

The chain employs TRBV30 and TRBJ2-7, with TRBD2 identical over 7 bases. The trim removed 0 bases at V and 4 bases at J, leaving 3 bases unmatched. Germline-derived CDR1 and CDR2 are GTSNPN and SVGIG (reference sequence). This CDR3 has 13 amino acids. The CDR3 DNA follows: TGTGCCTGGAGTGTCAATAGCGGGTACGAGCAGTACTTC. Its translation is CAWSVNSGYEQYF.

V is TRBV5-8 and J is TRBJ1-5; perhaps TRBD1 as D (6 bases). V was trimmed by 4 bases and J by 7 bases, leaving 15 bases between them. Germline V gene data show CDR1 as SGHTS and CDR2 as YDEGEE. CDR3 length equals 14 residues. CDR3 in DNA: TGTGCCAGCAGCAGGGATACAGGGACCCAGCCCCAGCATTTT. Its protein is CASSRDTGTQPQHF. Full variable domain (rest looked up from reference TRBV5-8 and TRBJ1-5): EAGVTQSPTHLIKTRGQQATLRCSPISGHTSVYWYQQALGLGLQFLLWYDEGEERNRGNFPPRFSGRQFPNYSSELNVNALELEDSALYLCASSRDTGTQPQHFGDGTRLSIL.

The rearrangement joins TRBV29-1 to TRBJ2-2; D uncertain. V lost 5 bases to trimming and J lost 0 bases, with 10 bases between them. The CDR3 contains 14 residues. Germline-derived CDR1 and CDR2 are SQVTM and ANQGSEA. The CDR3 is CSVPRYANTGELFF. The CDR3, as DNA: TGCAGCGTTCCTCGGTATGCGAACACCGGGGAGCTGTTTTTT.

This rearrangement joins TRBV25-1 to TRBJ2-7; 7 nucleotides match TRBD2. The V segment lost 4 bases and the J segment 7 bases; nucleotides outside the gene matches: 7. Germline CDR1 and CDR2: MGHDK and SYGVNS. The CDR3 extends over 13 amino acids. The CDR3 here is CASSGVGGFEQYF. CDR3 DNA: TGTGCCAGCAGTGGTGTGGGGGGGTTTGAGCAGTACTTC.

The CDR3 region has the DNA TGTGCCAGCAGCTTCACCGACAGAAACGAGCAGTACTTC. Translating it yields CASSFTDRNEQYF. The chain recombines TRBV7-2 with TRBJ2-7, with D tentatively TRBD1 (5 bases). Germline V gene sequence: CDR1 SGHTA, CDR2 FQGNSA. Between the trimmed V and J ends, which lost 3 bases and 5 bases, there was a span of 11 bases. The CDR3 loop spans 13 amino acids.

The sample holds one count of this clone. The rearrangement joins TRBV5-1 to TRBJ1-2; D is unresolved. The CDR3 is 13 amino acids. Germline V gives CDR1 SGHRS, CDR2 YFSETQ. V dropped 1 base and J dropped 8 bases, with 12 bases sitting between them. CDR3 nucleotides: TGCGCCAGCAGCTTGAGGGTTGGAGGGGGCTACACCTTC. This translates into CASSLRVGGGYTF.

J is TRBJ2-5 and V is TRBV5-1; D is unresolved. The CDR3 is 14 amino acids. V was trimmed by 0 bases and J by 3 bases, leaving 9 bases between them. CDR1 and CDR2 from the germline V gene are SGHRS and YFSETQ. The CDR3 loop reads CASSLGQSEETQYF. CDR3 nucleotides: TGCGCCAGCAGCTTGGGACAATCAGAAGAGACCCAGTACTTC.

The genes are TRBV28 and TRBJ1-5; D gene ambiguous. V gave up 6 bases and J gave up 0 bases, with 6 bases separating them. This CDR3 has 13 residues. Per germline, CDR1 MDHEN and CDR2 SYDVKM. The CDR3 DNA follows: TGTGCCAGCAGCTTGTATAGCAATCAGCCCCAGCATTTT. Protein: CASSLYSNQPQHF.

The chain is built from TRBV5-1 and TRBJ2-3, with 14 bases matching TRBD2. The J segment lost 2 bases and the V segment lost 3 bases, leaving 8 bases of the junction unmatched. The length of the CDR3 is 18 residues. The V gene's germline CDR1 is SGHRS and CDR2 YFSETQ. CDR3 loop: CASSWGTSGGFFTDTQYF. DNA for the CDR3: TGCGCCAGCAGCTGGGGGACTAGCGGGGGTTTTTTCACAGATACGCAGTATTTT. The full variable domain, in which reference TRBV5-1 and TRBJ2-3 provide the parts outside the CDR3, is KAGVTQTPRYLIKTRGQQVTLSCSPISGHRSVSWYQQTPGQGLQFLFEYFSETQRNKGNFPGRFSGRQFSNSRSEMNVSTLELGDSALYLCASSWGTSGGFFTDTQYFGPGTRLTVL.

The gene calls are TRBV9 and TRBJ2-7; 10 bases are shared with TRBD1. Germline lookup yields CDR1 SGDLS and CDR2 YYNGEE. CDR3 length equals 16 residues. J gave up 2 bases and V 4 bases, and 9 bases lay outside the gene matches. CDR3 region: CASSLTTGGLTYEQYF. CDR3 nucleotides: TGTGCCAGCAGCCTGACGACAGGGGGCCTTACCTACGAGCAGTACTTC. The variable domain in full, completed from reference TRBV9 and TRBJ2-7, reads DSGVTQTPKHLITATGQRVTLRCSPRSGDLSVYWYQQSLDQGLQFLIQYYNGEERAKGNILERFSAQQFPDLHSELNLSSLELGDSALYFCASSLTTGGLTYEQYFGPGTRLTVT.

This chain uses TRBV6-5 with TRBJ2-2, with 10 bases fitting TRBD2. Germline loops: CDR1 MNHEY, CDR2 SVGAGI. With 6 bases clipped from V and 9 bases from J, the junction kept 7 bases outside the gene matches. CDR3 length equals 14 residues. The chain's CDR3 is CASSEREGLRELFF. In DNA, the CDR3 is TGTGCCAGCAGCGAGCGGGAGGGCCTCAGGGAGCTGTTTTTT.